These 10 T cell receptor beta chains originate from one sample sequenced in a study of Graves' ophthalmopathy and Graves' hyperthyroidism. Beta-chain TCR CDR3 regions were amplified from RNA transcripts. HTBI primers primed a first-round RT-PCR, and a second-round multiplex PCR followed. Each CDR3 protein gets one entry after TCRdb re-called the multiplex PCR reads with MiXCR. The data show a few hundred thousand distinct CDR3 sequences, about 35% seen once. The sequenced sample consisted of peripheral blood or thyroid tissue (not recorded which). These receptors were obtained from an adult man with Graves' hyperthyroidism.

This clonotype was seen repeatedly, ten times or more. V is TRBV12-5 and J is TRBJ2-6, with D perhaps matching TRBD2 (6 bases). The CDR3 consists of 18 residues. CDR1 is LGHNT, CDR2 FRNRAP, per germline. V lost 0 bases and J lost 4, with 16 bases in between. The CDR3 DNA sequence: TGTGCTAGTGGTTTGGTATTGGGGCGGGACTCCGGGGCCAACGTCCTGACTTTC. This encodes CASGLVLGRDSGANVLTF.

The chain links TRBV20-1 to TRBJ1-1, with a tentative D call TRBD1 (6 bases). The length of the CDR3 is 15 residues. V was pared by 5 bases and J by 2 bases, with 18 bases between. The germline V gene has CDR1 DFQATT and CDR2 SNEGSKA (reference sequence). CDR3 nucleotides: TGCAGTGCTTTGACTAACGGACAGATAAACACTGAAGCTTTCTTT. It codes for CSALTNGQINTEAFF.

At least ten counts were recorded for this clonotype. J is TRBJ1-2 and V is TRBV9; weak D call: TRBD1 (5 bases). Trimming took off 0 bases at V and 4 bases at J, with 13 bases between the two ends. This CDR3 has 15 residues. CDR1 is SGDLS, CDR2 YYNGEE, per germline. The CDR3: CASSVVGEPIYGYTF. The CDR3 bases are TGTGCCAGCAGCGTAGTGGGGGAACCCATCTATGGCTACACCTTC. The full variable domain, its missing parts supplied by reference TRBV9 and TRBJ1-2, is DSGVTQTPKHLITATGQRVTLRCSPRSGDLSVYWYQQSLDQGLQFLIQYYNGEERAKGNILERFSAQQFPDLHSELNLSSLELGDSALYFCASSVVGEPIYGYTFGSGTRLTVV.

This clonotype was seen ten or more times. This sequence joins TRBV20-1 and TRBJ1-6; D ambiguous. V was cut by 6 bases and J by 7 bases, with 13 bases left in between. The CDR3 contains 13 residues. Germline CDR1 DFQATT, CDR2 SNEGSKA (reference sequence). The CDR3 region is CSAQRGGNSPLHF. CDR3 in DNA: TGCAGTGCCCAACGGGGTGGGAATTCACCCCTCCACTTT.

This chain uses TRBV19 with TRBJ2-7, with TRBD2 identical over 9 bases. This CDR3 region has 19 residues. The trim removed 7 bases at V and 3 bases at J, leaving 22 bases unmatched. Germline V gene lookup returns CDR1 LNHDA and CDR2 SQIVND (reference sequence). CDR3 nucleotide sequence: TGTGCCAGTACCTCTTCAGGGCTAGGGGGTAGCGGGAGCAACTACGAGCAGTACTTC. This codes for CASTSSGLGGSGSNYEQYF. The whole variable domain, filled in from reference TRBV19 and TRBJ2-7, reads DGGITQSPKYLFRKEGQNVTLSCEQNLNHDAMYWYRQDPGQGLRLIYYSQIVNDFQKGDIAEGYSVSREKKESFPLTVTSAQKNPTAFYLCASTSSGLGGSGSNYEQYFGPGTRLTVT.

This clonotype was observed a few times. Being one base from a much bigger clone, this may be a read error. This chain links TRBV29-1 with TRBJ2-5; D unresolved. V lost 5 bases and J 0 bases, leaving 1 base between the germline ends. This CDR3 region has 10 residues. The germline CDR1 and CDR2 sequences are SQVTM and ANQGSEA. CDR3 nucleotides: TGCAGCGTTAACCAAGAGACCCAGTACTTC. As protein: CSVNQETQYF.

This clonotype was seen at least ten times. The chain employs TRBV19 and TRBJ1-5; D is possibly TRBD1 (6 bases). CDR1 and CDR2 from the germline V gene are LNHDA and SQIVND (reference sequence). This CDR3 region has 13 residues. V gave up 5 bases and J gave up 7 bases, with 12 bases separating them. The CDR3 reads CASSLPGHQPQHF. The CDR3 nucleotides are TGTGCCAGTAGTCTGCCGGGACACCAGCCCCAGCATTTT. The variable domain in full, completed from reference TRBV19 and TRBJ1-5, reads DGGITQSPKYLFRKEGQNVTLSCEQNLNHDAMYWYRQDPGQGLRLIYYSQIVNDFQKGDIAEGYSVSREKKESFPLTVTSAQKNPTAFYLCASSLPGHQPQHFGDGTRLSIL.

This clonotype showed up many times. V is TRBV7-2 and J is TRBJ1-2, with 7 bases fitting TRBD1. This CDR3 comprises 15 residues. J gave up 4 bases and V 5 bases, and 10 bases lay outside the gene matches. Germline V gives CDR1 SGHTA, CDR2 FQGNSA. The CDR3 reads CASSPDQQGTYGYTF. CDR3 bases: TGTGCCAGCAGCCCGGACCAACAGGGGACCTATGGCTACACCTTC.

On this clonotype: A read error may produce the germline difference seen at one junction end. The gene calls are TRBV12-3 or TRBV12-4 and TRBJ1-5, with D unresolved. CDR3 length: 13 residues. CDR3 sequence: CASSWGGNEPQHF. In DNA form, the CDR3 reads TGTGCCAGCAGCTGGGGTGGCAATGAGCCCCAGCATTTT.

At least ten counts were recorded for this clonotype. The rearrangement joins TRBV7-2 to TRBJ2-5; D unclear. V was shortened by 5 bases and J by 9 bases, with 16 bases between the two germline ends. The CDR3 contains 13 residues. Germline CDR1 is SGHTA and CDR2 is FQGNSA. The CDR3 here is CASSPELRQAQYF. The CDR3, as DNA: TGTGCCAGCAGCCCCGAGCTCAGGCAGGCCCAGTACTTC. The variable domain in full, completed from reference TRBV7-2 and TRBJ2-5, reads GAGVSQSPSNKVTEKGKDVELRCDPISGHTALYWYRQSLGQGLEFLIYFQGNSAPDKSGLPSDRFSAERTGGSVSTLTIQRTQQEDSAVYLCASSPELRQAQYFGPGTRLLVL.